This TCR beta chain was identified in a study of OX40 agonist ivuxolimab in advanced cancers. Turning to the overall study: The costimulatory receptor OX40 (CD134) was targeted by ivuxolimab, a fully human IgG2 agonistic monoclonal antibody. The dose-escalation cohort was 80% to 90% male with a mean age of around 62 years, ranging from about 23 to 85. Intravenous ivuxolimab was administered to patients every 2 weeks at six dose levels: 0.01, 0.1, 0.3, 1.5, 3 and 10 mg/kg. Among the 52 dose-escalation patients, around 19 had hepatocellular carcinoma, around 15 melanoma, 9 renal cell carcinoma and 9 head and neck cancer. Prior anti-PD-1, anti-PD-L1 or anti-CTLA-4 therapy was permitted, and checkpoint inhibitors had been received by less than 45% of dose-escalation patients. The paper describes the monotherapy dose-escalation part (N of about 47 patients) of the phase I trial of ivuxolimab. The point of sequencing TCRbeta in the periphery was to test whether ivuxolimab changed TCR sequence diversity and drove clonal T-cell expansion. Partial responses were achieved by three dose-escalation patients, of whom one had hepatocellular carcinoma and two had cutaneous melanoma. Study-level results and caveats: The antigen specificity of the clonally expanded peripheral T cells was not determined. After ivuxolimab, CD8+ T cells had more expanded clones than CD4+ T cells on average. Partial responders in the 0.1-3.0 mg/kg groups had among the lowest normalized peripheral clonal expansion, especially among CD8+ T cells. Low levels of normalized T-cell clonal expansion were also seen in some patients who did not respond. At doses of 0.1 to 3.0 mg/kg, clonal expansion of both CD4+ and CD8+ blood T cells was observed from baseline to week 6.

The trial excluded patients who had a history of autoimmune disease or were on systemic immunosuppression. Peripheral blood for TCR sequencing was collected from all dose cohorts at baseline, on cycle 4 day 1, and on cycle 7 day 1. The samples were drawn from a first-in-human, open-label, multicenter phase I dose-escalation trial of ivuxolimab. Adults with locally advanced or metastatic melanoma, renal cell carcinoma, hepatocellular carcinoma or head and neck squamous cell carcinoma were enrolled in the trial. Before TCR sequencing, CD4+ and CD8+ T cells were separately sorted from peripheral blood. For sequencing of the TCRbeta CDR3 region, genomic DNA was extracted from the sorted cells. The immunoSEQ Assay was used to sequence the TCRbeta CDR3 regions. Sourced from immuneACCESS, this table was stored by TCRdb with only in-frame sequences that have V and J called. A share of the clones is absent; for the studies checked, an unresolved V gene accounts for under half, and the remainder has no known explanation. Present in this sample are 65,000 to 90,000 clones, around 82% of which were seen just once. The ten largest make up approximately 5.1% of the sample.

The CDR3, cysteine through phenylalanine, is 14 amino acids long. Only CDR3 DNA remains: 42 bases, in frame from the first base. V loses 8 bases, J loses 0 bases, and the germline ends lie 13 bases apart. CDR1 and CDR2 are drawn from the germline V gene: MDHEN, SYDVKM. As for this clone: There is no known antigen for this receptor. No per-base quality is available; no much larger clone lies one base away.

The sequence links TRBV28 to TRBJ1-2; the D gene is unclear. This sequence originates from an adult with an advanced solid tumor such as melanoma, head and neck, liver or kidney cancer. Sample: CD4+ or CD8+ T cells sorted from blood, taken in a trial of the OX40 agonist ivuxolimab. The DNA sequence is TGTGCCAGCCGGCGGGGTAGAACTAACTATGGCTACACCTTC. This yields the protein CASRRGRTNYGYTF.